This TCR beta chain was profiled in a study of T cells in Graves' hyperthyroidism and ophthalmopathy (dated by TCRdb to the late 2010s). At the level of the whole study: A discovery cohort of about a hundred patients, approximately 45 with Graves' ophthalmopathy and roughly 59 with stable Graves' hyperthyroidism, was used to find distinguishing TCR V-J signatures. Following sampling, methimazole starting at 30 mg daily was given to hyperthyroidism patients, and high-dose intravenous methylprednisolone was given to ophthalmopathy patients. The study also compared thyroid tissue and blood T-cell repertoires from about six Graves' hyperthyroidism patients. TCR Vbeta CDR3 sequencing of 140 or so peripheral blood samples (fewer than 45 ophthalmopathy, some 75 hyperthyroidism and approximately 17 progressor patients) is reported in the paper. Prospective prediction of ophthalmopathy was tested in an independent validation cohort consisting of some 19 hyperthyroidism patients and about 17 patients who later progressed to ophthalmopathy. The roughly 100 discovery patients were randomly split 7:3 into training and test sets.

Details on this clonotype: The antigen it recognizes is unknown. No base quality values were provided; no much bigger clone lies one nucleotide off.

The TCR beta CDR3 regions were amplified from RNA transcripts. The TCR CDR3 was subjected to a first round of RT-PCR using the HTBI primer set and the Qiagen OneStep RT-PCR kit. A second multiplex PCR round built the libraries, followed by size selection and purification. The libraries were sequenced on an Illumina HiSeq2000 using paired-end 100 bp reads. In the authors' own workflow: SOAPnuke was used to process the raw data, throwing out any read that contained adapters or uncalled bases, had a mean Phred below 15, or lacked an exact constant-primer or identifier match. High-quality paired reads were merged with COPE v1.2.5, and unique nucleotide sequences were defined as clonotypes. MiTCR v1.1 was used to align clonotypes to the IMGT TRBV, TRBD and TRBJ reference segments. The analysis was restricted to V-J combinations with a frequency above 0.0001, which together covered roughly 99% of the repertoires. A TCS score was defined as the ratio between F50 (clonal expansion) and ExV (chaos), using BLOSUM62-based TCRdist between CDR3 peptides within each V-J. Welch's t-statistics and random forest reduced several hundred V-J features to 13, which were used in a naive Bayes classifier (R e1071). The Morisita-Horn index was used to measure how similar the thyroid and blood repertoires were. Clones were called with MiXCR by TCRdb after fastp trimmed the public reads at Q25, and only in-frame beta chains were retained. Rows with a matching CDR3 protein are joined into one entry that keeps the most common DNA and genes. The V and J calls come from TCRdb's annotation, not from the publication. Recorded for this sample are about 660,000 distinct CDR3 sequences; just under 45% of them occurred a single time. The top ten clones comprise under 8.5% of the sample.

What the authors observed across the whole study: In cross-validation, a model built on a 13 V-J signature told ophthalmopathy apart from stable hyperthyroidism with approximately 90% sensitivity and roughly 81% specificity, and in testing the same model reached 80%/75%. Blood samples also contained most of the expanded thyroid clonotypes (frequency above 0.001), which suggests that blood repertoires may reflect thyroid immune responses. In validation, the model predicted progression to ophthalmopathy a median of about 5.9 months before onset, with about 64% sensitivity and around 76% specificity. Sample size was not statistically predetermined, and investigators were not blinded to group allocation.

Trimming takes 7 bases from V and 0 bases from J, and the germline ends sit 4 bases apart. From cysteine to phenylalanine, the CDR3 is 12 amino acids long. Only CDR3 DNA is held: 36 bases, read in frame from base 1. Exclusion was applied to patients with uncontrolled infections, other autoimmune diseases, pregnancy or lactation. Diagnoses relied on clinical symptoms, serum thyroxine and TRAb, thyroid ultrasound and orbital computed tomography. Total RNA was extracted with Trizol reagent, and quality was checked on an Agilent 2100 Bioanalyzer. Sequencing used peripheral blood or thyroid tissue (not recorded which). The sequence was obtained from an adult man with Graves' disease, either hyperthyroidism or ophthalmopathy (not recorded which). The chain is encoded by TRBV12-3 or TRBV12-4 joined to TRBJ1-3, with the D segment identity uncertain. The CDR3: CASTISGNTIYF. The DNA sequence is TGTGCCAGCACCATCTCTGGAAACACCATATATTTT.